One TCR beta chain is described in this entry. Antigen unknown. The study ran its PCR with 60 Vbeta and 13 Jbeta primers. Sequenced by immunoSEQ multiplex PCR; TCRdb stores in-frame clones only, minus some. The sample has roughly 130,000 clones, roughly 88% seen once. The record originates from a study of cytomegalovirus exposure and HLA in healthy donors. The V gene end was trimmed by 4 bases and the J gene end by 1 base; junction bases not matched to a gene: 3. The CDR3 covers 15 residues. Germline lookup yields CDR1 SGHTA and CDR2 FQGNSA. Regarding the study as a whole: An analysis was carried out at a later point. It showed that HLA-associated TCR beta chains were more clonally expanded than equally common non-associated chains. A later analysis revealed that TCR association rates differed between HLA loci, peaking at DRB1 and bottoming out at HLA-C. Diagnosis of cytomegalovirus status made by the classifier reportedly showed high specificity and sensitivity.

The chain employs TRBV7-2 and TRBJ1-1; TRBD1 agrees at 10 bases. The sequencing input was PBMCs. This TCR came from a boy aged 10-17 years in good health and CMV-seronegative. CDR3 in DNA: TGTGCCAGCAGCTCTCGACAGGGGGCGAACACTGAAGCTTTCTTT. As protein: CASSSRQGANTEAFF.